A selection of T cell receptor beta chains follows, all from one sample in a study of blood T cell repertoires in COVID-19. Profiled with immunoSEQ multiplex PCR; TCRdb holds only in-frame clones, not every one. The data hold roughly 60,000 clones, with approximately 82% observed a single time. The source material was peripheral blood. The receptors shown here come from a man aged 60 to 69 with acute or convalescent COVID-19. CDR3s include the opening cysteine and the closing phenylalanine or tryptophan. A D gene is named only where the DNA matches it firmly. Part of the rows lack a size; the others show once, few, many or a class for expanded clones.

CASSLGGTGPGNTIYF,TGCGCCAGCAGCCTGGGGGGGACAGGGCCTGGAAACACCATATATTTT,TRBD1,NA,TRBJ1-3,TRBV5-1
CAISGQGTSPLHF,TGTGCCATCAGTGGTCAGGGTACTTCACCCCTCCACTTT,NA,NA,TRBJ1-6,TRBV10-3
CATSDSRQPQHF,TGTGCCACCTCGGACAGTCGTCAGCCCCAGCATTTT,NA,few,TRBJ1-5,TRBV24-1
CATSRDSLREQYF,TGTGCCACCAGCAGGGACAGCCTACGGGAGCAGTACTTC,NA,NA,TRBJ2-7,TRBV15
CASSHERTSGGDNEQFF,TGTGCCAGCAGCCACGAACGGACTAGCGGGGGGGACAATGAGCAGTTCTTC,TRBD2,NA,TRBJ2-1,TRBV4-2
CASSAPGTGTNQPQHF,TGTGCCAGCAGTGCCCCCGGGACAGGGACTAATCAGCCCCAGCATTTT,TRBD1,NA,TRBJ1-5,TRBV27
CASSVGAGGVYGYTF,TGTGCCAGCAGCGTAGGGGCAGGGGGCGTCTATGGCTACACCTTC,TRBD1,NA,TRBJ1-2,TRBV9
CASSRATAVYGYTF,TGTGCCAGTAGTAGAGCGACGGCGGTTTATGGCTACACCTTC,NA,NA,TRBJ1-2,TRBV19
CATSRGVDRGSWNEQFF,TGTGCCACCAGCAGAGGTGTGGACAGGGGCTCTTGGAATGAGCAGTTCTTC,TRBD1,NA,TRBJ2-1,TRBV15
CASTPDRDDYGYTF,TGTGCCAGCACCCCGGACAGGGACGACTATGGCTACACCTTC,TRBD1,NA,TRBJ1-2,TRBV2
CASNKVSGANVLTF,TGTGCCAGCAACAAAGTCTCTGGGGCCAACGTCCTGACTTTC,NA,once,TRBJ2-6,TRBV27
CASSLSWTGYNEQFF,TGCGCCAGCAGCCTCAGTTGGACTGGTTACAATGAGCAGTTCTTC,NA,NA,TRBJ2-1,TRBV5-1
CASRLTLTIGASDTEAFF,TGTGCCAGTAGGTTAACTTTAACGATAGGGGCTTCAGACACTGAAGCTTTCTTT,NA,NA,TRBJ1-1,TRBV19
CASSPPSQGAMNTEAFF,TGTGCCAGCTCACCACCCTCGCAGGGGGCAATGAACACTGAAGCTTTCTTT,TRBD1,NA,TRBJ1-1,TRBV18
CASSYRTGNRAEAFF,TGTGCCAGCAGTTACCGGACAGGGAATAGGGCCGAAGCTTTCTTT,TRBD1,NA,TRBJ1-1,TRBV27
CASSGGDSSYEQYF,TGTGCCAGCAGCGGCGGGGACAGCTCCTACGAGCAGTACTTC,NA,NA,TRBJ2-7,TRBV9
CATTVPTEAFF,TGTGCCACCACGGTTCCGACTGAAGCTTTCTTT,NA,NA,TRBJ1-1,TRBV24-1
CASSEGPNIQYF,TGTGCCAGCAGTGAAGGGCCAAACATTCAGTACTTC,NA,NA,TRBJ2-4,TRBV6-1
CASSQIQGDSSPLHF,TGCGCCAGCAGCCAGATACAGGGAGATAGTTCACCCCTCCACTTT,NA,NA,TRBJ1-6,TRBV4-1
CASSMDPGQGGTEAFF,TGCGCCAGCAGCATGGATCCGGGACAGGGAGGAACTGAAGCTTTCTTT,TRBD1,NA,TRBJ1-1,TRBV5-1
CASSLRQVGTGADTQYF,TGTGCCAGCAGCTTGCGGCAAGTAGGGACAGGGGCAGATACGCAGTATTTT,TRBD1,once,TRBJ2-3,TRBV7-2
CASIGLYEQYF,TGTGCCAGCATCGGACTCTACGAGCAGTACTTC,NA,NA,TRBJ2-7,TRBV2
CSVQPYSGEAFF,TGCAGCGTCCAACCCTACAGCGGTGAAGCTTTCTTT,NA,NA,TRBJ1-1,TRBV29-1
CASSRDRNTEAFF,TGTGCCAGCAGCCGGGACAGAAACACTGAAGCTTTCTTT,TRBD1,NA,TRBJ1-1,TRBV7-2
CAISAGAANYGYTF,TGTGCCATCAGCGCAGGGGCGGCTAACTATGGCTACACCTTC,NA,NA,TRBJ1-2,TRBV10-3
CASSVQGREQYF,TGTGCCAGCAGCGTACAGGGTCGCGAGCAGTACTTC,NA,NA,TRBJ2-7,TRBV5-5
CASSSRDPEAYNEQFF,TGTGCCAGCAGCTCCCGGGATCCCGAGGCCTACAATGAGCAGTTCTTC,NA,NA,TRBJ2-1,TRBV13
CASSAMPSPEQYF,TGTGCCAGCAGCGCTATGCCGAGCCCCGAGCAGTACTTC,NA,NA,TRBJ2-7,TRBV7-9
CASRISGDHQETQYF,TGTGCCAGCAGGATTAGCGGGGACCACCAAGAGACCCAGTACTTC,TRBD2,NA,TRBJ2-5,TRBV2
CASRFLLTNTEAFF,TGTGCCAGCAGGTTTTTACTGACAAACACTGAAGCTTTCTTT,NA,NA,TRBJ1-1,TRBV2
CASSPAQGRSNQPQHF,TGTGCCAGCAGTCCCGCGCAGGGAAGGTCCAATCAGCCCCAGCATTTT,NA,NA,TRBJ1-5,TRBV6-2/TRBV6-3
CASSQEGGGGNQPQHF,TGCGCCAGCAGCCAAGAAGGGGGGGGAGGTAATCAGCCCCAGCATTTT,NA,NA,TRBJ1-5,TRBV4-1
CASMRSLANTDTQYF,TGTGCCAGCATGAGGTCCCTTGCAAACACAGATACGCAGTATTTT,NA,NA,TRBJ2-3,TRBV6-5
CASSLGDTRTDTQYF,TGTGCCAGCAGCTTAGGGGACACCCGCACAGATACGCAGTATTTT,NA,NA,TRBJ2-3,TRBV7-2
CASSLMGKGGTNTEAFF,TGCGCCAGCAGTCTCATGGGAAAGGGGGGGACGAACACTGAAGCTTTCTTT,NA,NA,TRBJ1-1,TRBV23-1
CASREGPNTEAFF,TGTGCCAGCAGGGAGGGCCCGAACACTGAAGCTTTCTTT,NA,once,TRBJ1-1,TRBV6-5
CASSFSDSPLHF,TGTGCCAGCAGCTTCTCAGATTCACCCCTCCACTTT,NA,NA,TRBJ1-6,TRBV5-4